Presented here are 17 T cell receptor beta chains from one specimen sequenced in a study of T-cell reconstitution after alpha-beta-depleted transplantation in children. This sample's TCRbeta library carried unique molecular identifier barcodes. TCRdb reprocessed the PCR reads with MiXCR, giving one entry per CDR3 protein. This table has 230,000 or so distinct CDR3 sequences, 12% appearing once. The sequences come from PBMCs from the stem cell graft donor, collected from the stem cell graft. These receptors were collected from a human donor who donated a stem cell graft to a child with acute lymphoblastic leukemia.

This clonotype was detected ten times or more. The chain employs TRBV29-1 and TRBJ1-5, with a possible D match to TRBD1 (6 bases). The CDR3 loop spans 13 amino acids. Trimming removed 6 bases from V and 5 bases from J, with 14 bases in between. CDR1 is SQVTM and CDR2 is ANQGSEA in the germline V gene. Here the CDR3 reads CSVQGKGDQPQHF. The CDR3 DNA reads TGCAGCGTGCAGGGGAAGGGAGATCAGCCCCAGCATTTT. Combining the CDR3 with reference TRBV29-1 and TRBJ1-5 gives the whole variable domain SAVISQKPSRDICQRGTSLTIQCQVDSQVTMMFWYRQQPGQSLTLIATANQGSEATYESGFVIDKFPISRPNLTFSTLTVSNMSPEDSSIYLCSVQGKGDQPQHFGDGTRLSIL.

This clonotype was counted at least ten times. The rearrangement joins TRBV4-1 to TRBJ2-7; 7 positions match TRBD1. The CDR3 sequence is 15 residues long. J lost 5 bases, V lost 2 bases, and 9 bases had no gene match. Germline CDR1 reads MGHRA; CDR2 reads YSYEKL. The CDR3 DNA follows: TGCGCCAGCAGCCAACGCCTTGACAGGGACAACGAGCAGTACTTC. It specifies CASSQRLDRDNEQYF.

This clonotype appeared many times. J is TRBJ2-7 and V is TRBV30; D remains unclear. Germline V CDR1 and CDR2: GTSNPN, SVGIG (reference sequence). This CDR3 spans 12 amino acids. Deletions cut 2 bases from V and 2 bases from J, with 7 bases between. CDR3 nucleotide sequence: TGTGCCTGGAGTTGGGGAACCTACGAGCAGTACTTC. It is translated as CAWSWGTYEQYF.

This clonotype was counted many times. The chain links TRBV3-1 to TRBJ1-4; D may be TRBD1 (6 bases). Trimming removed 4 bases from V and 8 bases from J, with 11 bases in between. Germline V lookup: CDR1 LGHDT, CDR2 YNNKEL (reference sequence). The CDR3 runs to 13 residues. The CDR3 DNA sequence: TGTGCCAGCAGCCTGGACAGTCACGAAAAACTGTTTTTT. This codes for CASSLDSHEKLFF. Full variable domain (rest looked up from reference TRBV3-1 and TRBJ1-4): DTAVSQTPKYLVTQMGNDKSIKCEQNLGHDTMYWYKQDSKKFLKIMFSYNNKELIINETVPNRFSPKSPDKAHLNLHINSLELGDSAVYFCASSLDSHEKLFFGSGTQLSVL.

This clonotype was observed once. The V and J genes are TRBV7-2 and TRBJ1-4, with a tentative D call TRBD1 (5 bases). The V and J ends lost 1 base and 5 bases respectively, with 8 bases between them. Looked up from germline, CDR1 is SGHTA and CDR2 is FQGNSA. This CDR3 contains 14 residues. The CDR3 sequence is CASSLGGINEKLFF. The CDR3 DNA reads as TGTGCCAGCAGCTTAGGGGGGATAAATGAAAAACTGTTTTTT.

This clonotype came up many times. The V and J genes are TRBV12-3 or TRBV12-4 and TRBJ2-2, with D tentatively TRBD1 (6 bases). V lost 7 bases and J lost 5, with 20 bases in between. The CDR3 extends over 16 amino acids. The CDR3 sequence: CASTSTGTVGTGELFF. DNA of the CDR3: TGTGCCAGCACAAGTACAGGGACGGTAGGGACCGGGGAGCTGTTTTTT.

This clonotype was observed many times. The rearrangement joins TRBV20-1 to TRBJ2-3, with unresolved D. V was clipped by 0 bases and J by 0 bases, with 10 bases between them. In germline, CDR1 is DFQATT, CDR2 SNEGSKA (reference sequence). The CDR3 is 15 residues long. This CDR3 is CSARDLGSSTDTQYF. In DNA form, the CDR3 reads TGCAGTGCTAGAGACCTAGGGTCTAGCACAGATACGCAGTATTTT.

In this sample, this clonotype turned up many times. The chain links TRBV7-2 to TRBJ2-7, with no clear D. The CDR3 loop spans 11 amino acids. CDR1 SGHTA and CDR2 FQGNSA come from the germline V gene. Trimming removed 5 bases from V and 2 bases from J, with 4 bases in between. In DNA form, the CDR3 reads TGTGCCAGCAGCGTGACCTACGAGCAGTACTTC. Protein product: CASSVTYEQYF.

There are a few counts of this clonotype. The chain combines TRBV7-3 with TRBJ1-1; D not resolved. The CDR3 runs 13 residues. Between the trimmed V and J ends, which lost 6 bases and 1 base, there was a span of 9 bases. Germline CDR1 is SGHTA and CDR2 is FQGTGA. This CDR3 is CASSSQENTEAFF. The CDR3 DNA is TGTGCCAGCAGTTCCCAAGAGAACACTGAAGCTTTCTTT. The whole variable domain, remainder taken from reference TRBV7-3 and TRBJ1-1, is GAGVSQTPSNKVTEKGKYVELRCDPISGHTALYWYRQSLGQGPEFLIYFQGTGAADDSGLPNDRFFAVRPEGSVSTLKIQRTERGDSAVYLCASSSQENTEAFFGQGTRLTVV.

This chain links TRBV19 with TRBJ1-1; TRBD1 matches 7 bases. Germline V gives CDR1 LNHDA, CDR2 SQIVND (reference sequence). The V and J ends lost 7 bases and 7 bases, in that order; junction bases with no gene match: 6. The CDR3 covers 12 residues. CDR3 in amino acids: CASIRGQFEAFF. In DNA form, the CDR3 reads TGTGCCAGTATCCGGGGACAGTTTGAAGCTTTCTTT.

This clonotype was picked up many times. This rearrangement joins TRBV4-3 to TRBJ1-2, with 8 nucleotides matching TRBD1. There are 14 residues in the CDR3. With V trimmed by 5 bases and J by 2 bases, 4 bases remained unmatched. Germline values: CDR1 LGHNA, CDR2 YSLEER. The DNA of the CDR3 is TGCGCCAGCAGCAACAGGGGGTTGAACTATGGCTACACCTTC. Its translation: CASSNRGLNYGYTF.

The sample holds a few counts of this clonotype. This chain uses TRBV20-1 with TRBJ1-1; no definite D call. Germline V CDR1 and CDR2: DFQATT, SNEGSKA (reference sequence). There are 13 residues in the CDR3. Trimming took 5 bases from V and 0 from J, leaving 10 bases between them. The CDR3 DNA follows: TGCAGTGCTGAAGACGGTTTGAACACTGAAGCTTTCTTT. This encodes CSAEDGLNTEAFF.

This clonotype was seen ten or more times. The rearrangement uses TRBV7-4 and TRBJ2-7, with D perhaps TRBD2 (6 bases). This CDR3 is built from 14 residues. Per the germline V gene, CDR1 is SGHVT and CDR2 is SQSDAQ. The V end was cut by 1 base, the J end by 5 bases, with 12 bases between. CDR3 in amino acids: CASSLVGGFNEQYF. CDR3 DNA sequence: TGTGCCAGCAGCTTAGTTGGGGGGTTCAACGAGCAGTACTTC.

This clonotype was detected ten times or more. The V and J genes are TRBV13 and TRBJ2-1; 9 nucleotides agree with TRBD2. Trimming took 5 bases from V and 3 from J; bases not matched to a gene: 5. This CDR3 spans 15 amino acids. Germline V gene sequence: CDR1 PRHDT, CDR2 FYEKMQ (reference sequence). The CDR3 DNA reads as TGTGCCAGCAGCCAACTAGCGGGCGGCTACAATGAGCAGTTCTTC. Protein product: CASSQLAGGYNEQFF. The full variable domain, its missing parts supplied by reference TRBV13 and TRBJ2-1, is AAGVIQSPRHLIKEKRETATLKCYPIPRHDTVYWYQQGPGQDPQFLISFYEKMQSDKGSIPDRFSAQQFSDYHSELNMSSLELGDSALYFCASSQLAGGYNEQFFGPGTRLTVL.

To note about this clonotype: A much larger clone is a single base away; this may be a read error. This rearrangement joins TRBV25-1 to TRBJ1-2; possible D gene TRBD1, 5 bases. V was clipped by 1 base and J by 6 bases, with 12 bases between them. This CDR3 has 14 amino acids. CDR1 is MGHDK, CDR2 SYGVNS, per germline. The CDR3 reads CASSEWVGADGYTF. CDR3 coding DNA: TGTGCCAGCAGTGAATGGGTAGGGGCCGATGGCTACACCTTC.

This clonotype was detected ten times or more. The chain is built from TRBV12-3 or TRBV12-4 and TRBJ2-2; the D is unclear. This CDR3 is built from 13 residues. The V end lost 4 bases, the J end lost 2 bases, and 5 bases lay between the germline ends. The CDR3 DNA sequence: TGTGCCAGCAGTTACCTTAACACCGGGGAGCTGTTTTTT. It encodes CASSYLNTGELFF.

This clonotype was seen ten or more times. The V and J genes are TRBV28 and TRBJ2-7, with D perhaps matching TRBD1 (5 bases). The germline V and J ends were trimmed by 6 bases and 5 bases, with 14 bases remaining between them. The CDR3 is 13 residues long. The germline V gene has CDR1 MDHEN and CDR2 SYDVKM. The CDR3 DNA sequence: TGTGCCAGCAGCCGAATAGACAGACACGAGCAGTACTTC. Its translation: CASSRIDRHEQYF.